This T cell receptor (beta chain) was profiled in a study of cytomegalovirus exposure and HLA in healthy donors. Study-wide findings and caveats: There were some public TCRs occurring in many donors, but most TCR sequences were rare. Later, an analysis found that TCR clusters from the first cohort tended to co-occur in the 120 validation repertoires. The authors listed some 150 TCR beta chains as cytomegalovirus-associated.

These donors were members of the roughly 120-subject validation cohort, a group separate from the roughly 670-subject first cohort. The CDR3 has 11 amino acids. From germline, CDR1 is LNHDA and CDR2 SQIVND (reference sequence). V was shortened by 4 bases and J by 8 bases, with 8 bases between the two germline ends. Regarding this clone: Its antigen is unidentified.

Generated by immunoSEQ multiplex PCR, the TCRdb table keeps only in-frame clones and is missing some. Of 95,000 to 150,000 clones in the sample, 95% to 97% were seen once. The TCR originated in a young man in good health and CMV-seronegative. The chain has TRBV19 and TRBJ1-1; D is possibly TRBD1 (5 bases). Material: PBMCs. CDR3 sequence: CASSRQREAFF. Written as DNA, the CDR3 is TGTGCCAGTAGTAGACAGCGAGAAGCTTTCTTT.